This TCR beta chain was identified during a study of naive and memory T cell subsets. Study observations and caveats: Gini index rose across naive, CM, EM and EMRA in CD4 and CD8. Over 85% of naive TCR sequences appeared only once after error correction, unlike memory subsets.

Two oligonucleotides, mixed equimolar, formed the beta constant-region primer covering TRBC1 and TRBC2. Ligated cDNA was amplified by four rounds of PCR with nested alpha and beta constant-region primers and SP2. MiXCR, run by TCRdb on the UMI-ligation and nested PCR reads, gives a single entry per CDR3 protein. The sample lists 130,000 or so distinct CDR3 sequences, around a third occurring once. This clonotype was found a few times. The antigen remains undetermined. The CDR3 is made up of 14 amino acids. Deletions cut 3 bases from V and 2 bases from J, with 9 bases between. From germline, CDR1 is KGHSH and CDR2 LQKENI. Cells stained for CD3, CD4, CD8, CD45RA, CD27 and viability were sorted into four CD45RA/CD27 subsets.

V gene TRBV18 combines with J gene TRBJ2-3, with D possibly matching TRBD2 (5 bases). Sequencing was done on a sample of central memory CD4+ T cells from blood. The receptor was derived from a human donor in good health. CDR3 coding DNA: TGTGCCAGCTCACCGCTAGGACTCACAGATACGCAGTATTTT. Its protein is CASSPLGLTDTQYF.